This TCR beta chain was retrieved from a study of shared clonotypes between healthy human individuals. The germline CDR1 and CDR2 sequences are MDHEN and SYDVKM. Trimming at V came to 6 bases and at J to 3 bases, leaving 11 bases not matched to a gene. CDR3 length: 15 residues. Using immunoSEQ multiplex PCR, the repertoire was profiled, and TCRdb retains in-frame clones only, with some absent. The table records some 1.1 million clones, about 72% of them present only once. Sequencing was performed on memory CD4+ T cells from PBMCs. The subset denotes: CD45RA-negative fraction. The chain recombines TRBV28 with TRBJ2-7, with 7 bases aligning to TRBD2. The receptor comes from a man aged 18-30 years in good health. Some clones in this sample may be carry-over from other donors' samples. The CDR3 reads CASSPGGVTFYEQYF. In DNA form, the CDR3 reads TGTGCCAGCAGCCCGGGAGGAGTTACGTTCTACGAGCAGTACTTC. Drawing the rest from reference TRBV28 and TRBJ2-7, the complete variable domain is DVKVTQSSRYLVKRTGEKVFLECVQDMDHENMFWYRQDPGLGLRLIYFSYDVKMKEKGDIPEGYSVSREKKERFSLILESASTNQTSMYLCASSPGGVTFYEQYFGPGTRLTVT.